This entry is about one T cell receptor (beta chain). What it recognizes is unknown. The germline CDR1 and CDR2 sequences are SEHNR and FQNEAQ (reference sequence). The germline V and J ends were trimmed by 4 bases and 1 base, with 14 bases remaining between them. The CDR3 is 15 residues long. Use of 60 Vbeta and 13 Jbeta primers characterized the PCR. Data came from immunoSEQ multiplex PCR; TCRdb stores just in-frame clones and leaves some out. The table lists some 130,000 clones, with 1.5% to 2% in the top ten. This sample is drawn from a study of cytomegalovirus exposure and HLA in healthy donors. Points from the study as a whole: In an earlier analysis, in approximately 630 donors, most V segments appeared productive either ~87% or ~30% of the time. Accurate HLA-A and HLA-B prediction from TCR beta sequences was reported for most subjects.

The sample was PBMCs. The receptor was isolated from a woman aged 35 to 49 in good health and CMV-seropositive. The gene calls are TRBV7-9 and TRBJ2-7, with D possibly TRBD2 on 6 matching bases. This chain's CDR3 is CASSSDLGRSYEQYF. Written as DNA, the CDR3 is TGTGCCAGCAGCTCGGATCTGGGGAGGTCCTACGAGCAGTACTTC.